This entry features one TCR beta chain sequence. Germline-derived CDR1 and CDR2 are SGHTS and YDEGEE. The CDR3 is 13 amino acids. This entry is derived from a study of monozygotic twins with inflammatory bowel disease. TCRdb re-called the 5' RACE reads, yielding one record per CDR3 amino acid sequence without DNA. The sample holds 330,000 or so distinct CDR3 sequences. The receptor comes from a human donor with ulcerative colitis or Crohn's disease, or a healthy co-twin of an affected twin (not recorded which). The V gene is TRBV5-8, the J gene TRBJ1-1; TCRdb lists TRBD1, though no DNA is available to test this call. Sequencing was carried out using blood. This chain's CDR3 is CASSFDRVTEAFF.